This TCR beta chain was captured in a study of T cell changes during pregnancy in multiple sclerosis. The CDR3 runs to 16 residues. The germline CDR1 and CDR2 sequences are SGHRS and YFSETQ. The junction had 17 bases not matched to a gene; V was cut back by 9 bases and J by 4 bases. Clones were sequenced by immunoSEQ multiplex PCR, and TCRdb holds only the in-frame ones, with some missing. This table holds 35,000 or so clones, around 92% found once. This receptor was obtained from a female donor with multiple sclerosis, enrolled in a pregnancy study. The chain is built from TRBV5-1 and TRBJ1-1; 8 positions match TRBD1. The sample consisted of CD4+ T cells from peripheral blood mononuclear cells, taken after pregnancy. CDR3 amino acids: CATGKGAQGAGTEAFF. Here the CDR3 DNA reads TGCGCCACCGGAAAGGGGGCTCAGGGGGCAGGCACTGAAGCTTTCTTT.